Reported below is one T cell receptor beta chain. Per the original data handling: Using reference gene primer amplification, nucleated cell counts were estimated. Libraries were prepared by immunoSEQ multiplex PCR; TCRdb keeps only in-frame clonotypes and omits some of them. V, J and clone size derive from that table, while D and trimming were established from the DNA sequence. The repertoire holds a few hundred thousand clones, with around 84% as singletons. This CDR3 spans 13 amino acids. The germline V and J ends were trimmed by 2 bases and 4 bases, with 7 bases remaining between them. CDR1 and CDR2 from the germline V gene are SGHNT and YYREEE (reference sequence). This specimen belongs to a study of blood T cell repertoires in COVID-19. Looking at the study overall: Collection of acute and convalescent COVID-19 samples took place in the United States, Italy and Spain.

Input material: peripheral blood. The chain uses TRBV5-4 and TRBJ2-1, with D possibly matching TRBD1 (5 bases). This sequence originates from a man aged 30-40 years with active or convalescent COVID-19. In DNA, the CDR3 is TGTGCCAGCAGCTTCTGGACATACAATGAGCAGTTCTTC. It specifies CASSFWTYNEQFF.